The 21 T cell receptor beta chains below come from one sample, sequenced in a study of vaccination and CD4 T cells after COVID-19. Cultured CD4+ T cell DNA underwent sequencing with the Oncomine TCR Beta short-read assay. TCRdb re-called the PCR reads through MiXCR, storing one row per CDR3 protein. This table has 15,000 to 20,000 distinct CDR3 sequences, about half appearing once. As to treatment: roughly ten-day PBMC culture with coronavirus spike peptide pools or control peptides (ViraFEST assay). The antigens these receptors bind are not known. Sequencing used CD4+ T cells from blood, cultured in vitro, obtained after SARS-CoV-2 vaccination. These receptors came from a human donor who had recovered from COVID-19.

The chain has TRBV20-1 and TRBJ2-5; D possibly corresponds to TRBD2 (5 bases). Trimming pared 0 bases from V and 1 base from J, leaving 9 bases between. This CDR3 is built from 14 residues. The germline V gene has CDR1 DFQATT and CDR2 SNEGSKA (reference sequence). In nucleotides, the CDR3 is TGCAGTGCTAGAGATCGGGGAGTCCAAGAGACCCAGTACTTC. Translating it yields CSARDRGVQETQYF.

The chain links TRBV18 to TRBJ2-2, with D uncertain. The CDR3 is 12 residues long. Trimming pared 3 bases from V and 10 bases from J, leaving 9 bases between. In germline, CDR1 is KGHSH, CDR2 LQKENI. This CDR3 reads CASSPDAEELFF. CDR3 DNA sequence: TGTGCCAGCTCACCGGACGCAGAGGAGCTGTTTTTT.

This clonotype has a handful of counts. This rearrangement joins TRBV24-1 to TRBJ2-5, with a possible D match to TRBD1 (5 bases). This CDR3 is built from 16 residues. Germline assignment: CDR1 KGHDR and CDR2 SFDVKD. Trimming pared 4 bases from V and 3 bases from J, leaving 17 bases between. As DNA, the CDR3 is TGTGCCACCAGTGACCTGGGGCTTGGACATGAAGAGACCCAGTACTTC. It translates to CATSDLGLGHEETQYF.

The chain joins TRBV2 to TRBJ1-5; D possibly corresponds to TRBD1 (5 bases). V shed 5 bases and J shed 0 bases, with 11 bases lying between them. Germline CDR1 SNHLY, CDR2 FYNNEI. This CDR3 is built from 15 residues. For the CDR3, the DNA is TGTGCCAGCAGTCGGGACGATTATAGCAATCAGCCCCAGCATTTT. It yields the protein CASSRDDYSNQPQHF.

V and J are TRBV19 and TRBJ1-1; D may be TRBD1 (5 bases). Germline lookup yields CDR1 LNHDA and CDR2 SQIVND (reference sequence). The CDR3 is 13 residues long. V gave up 3 bases and J gave up 4 bases, with 9 bases separating them. This chain's CDR3 is CASSMLGTTEAFF. CDR3 DNA: TGTGCCAGTAGTATGCTGGGGACCACTGAAGCTTTCTTT.

The chain uses TRBV19 and TRBJ2-5; 7 bases align to TRBD1. Trimming took 3 bases from V and 2 from J; bases not matched to a gene: 9. Germline CDR1 and CDR2: LNHDA and SQIVND (reference sequence). CDR3 length: 16 amino acids. CDR3 residues: CASSMASTGWQETQYF. The DNA of the CDR3 is TGTGCCAGTAGTATGGCTTCGACAGGGTGGCAAGAGACCCAGTACTTC.

The chain couples TRBV20-1 to TRBJ2-5; 10 nucleotides line up with TRBD2. Germline CDR1 is DFQATT and CDR2 is SNEGSKA (reference sequence). The CDR3 consists of 15 residues. V shed 3 bases and J 7 bases; nucleotides not matched to a gene: 11. The CDR3 is CSASISGGSSRTQYF. CDR3 DNA sequence: TGCAGTGCTAGCATTAGCGGGGGGTCCTCAAGGACCCAGTACTTC.

There are a few counts of this clonotype. The V call is TRBV20-1, the J call TRBJ2-3; TRBD1 aligns across 8 bases. Losses at the gene ends were 6 bases for V and 5 bases for J; bases not matched to a gene: 10. CDR3 size: 14 residues. From germline, CDR1 is DFQATT and CDR2 SNEGSKA (reference sequence). The CDR3 DNA follows: TGCAGTGCCGCCAGGGGGCCTCCCGAAGATACGCAGTATTTT. Translated: CSAARGPPEDTQYF.

The rearrangement links TRBV11-3 to TRBJ2-3; D possibly corresponds to TRBD2 (6 bases). Germline values: CDR1 SGHNT, CDR2 YENEEA. The ends were cut back, 8 bases at V and 6 bases at J, with 15 bases in the middle. The CDR3 is 13 residues long. CDR3: CASHLGGGDTQYF. In DNA, the CDR3 is TGTGCCAGCCACCTCGGGGGAGGTGATACGCAGTATTTT. The full variable domain, with the rest looked up from reference TRBV11-3 and TRBJ2-3, is EAGVVQSPRYKIIEKKQPVAFWCNPISGHNTLYWYLQNLGQGPELLIRYENEEAVDDSQLPKDRFSAERLKGVDSTLKIQPAELGDSAVYLCASHLGGGDTQYFGPGTRLTVL.

This clonotype was seen once. The chain recombines TRBV28 with TRBJ1-1; tentative D call: TRBD1 (5 bases). CDR3 length: 15 residues. Trimming removed 4 bases from V and 1 base from J, with 13 bases in between. Germline-derived CDR1 and CDR2 are MDHEN and SYDVKM. The CDR3 DNA reads TGTGCCAGCAGTTCAGCAGGGACCCAGAACACTGAAGCTTTCTTT. Its translation is CASSSAGTQNTEAFF.

This sequence joins TRBV7-6 and TRBJ2-5; the match to TRBD2 covers 9 bases. This CDR3 is built from 15 residues. The V gene end was trimmed by 4 bases and the J gene end by 4 bases; junction bases not matched to a gene: 7. CDR1 and CDR2 from the germline V gene are SGHVS and FNYEAQ. This CDR3 is CASSSVAGVVETQYF. In DNA, the CDR3 is TGTGCCAGCAGCTCAGTAGCGGGAGTTGTAGAGACCCAGTACTTC.

This clonotype was recorded a few times. This chain joins TRBV20-1 and TRBJ1-1, with a possible D match to TRBD1 (5 bases). Germline CDR1 DFQATT, CDR2 SNEGSKA (reference sequence). Trimming stripped 0 bases from V and 1 base from J, with 6 bases between. The CDR3 has 13 residues. CDR3 amino acids: CSARDQGNTEAFF. As DNA, the CDR3 is TGCAGTGCTAGAGATCAGGGGAACACTGAAGCTTTCTTT.

The chain couples TRBV6-2 or TRBV6-3 to TRBJ2-7, with no clear D. Germline V gives CDR1 MNHEY, CDR2 SVGEGT. Deletions cut 8 bases from V and 1 base from J, with 12 bases between. The CDR3 has 13 amino acids. As DNA, the CDR3 is TGTGCCAGCCGTAACGGTGGGTCCTACGAGCAGTACTTC. Protein sequence: CASRNGGSYEQYF.

V and J are TRBV11-2 and TRBJ2-7; TRBD2 matches 8 bases. V lost 0 bases and J lost 1; bases outside the gene matches: 5. The CDR3 has 16 amino acids. Germline V gene data show CDR1 as SGHAT and CDR2 as FQNNGV. The DNA of the CDR3 is TGTGCCAGCAGCTTAGACGGCGGGGGGCTTTCCTACGAGCAGTACTTC. It translates to CASSLDGGGLSYEQYF.

This sequence joins TRBV11-2 and TRBJ2-7, with TRBD2 identical over 8 bases. CDR3 length: 12 residues. Germline trimming cut 10 bases from V and 3 bases from J; bases unmatched to any gene: 5. The germline gives CDR1 SGHAT, CDR2 FQNNGV. Here the CDR3 DNA reads TGTGCCACGGGAGGGCCAAGCTACGAGCAGTACTTC. Translating gives CATGGPSYEQYF.

The chain links TRBV10-1 to TRBJ2-6, with 11 bases that match TRBD2. V gave up 3 bases and J gave up 4 bases; unmatched junction bases: 2. The CDR3 is 16 amino acids. The germline V gene encodes CDR1 WNHNN and CDR2 SYGVQD (reference sequence). CDR3 protein: CASSDTSGRGANVLTF. The CDR3 DNA reads as TGCGCCAGCAGTGATACTAGCGGGAGAGGGGCCAACGTCCTGACTTTC.

V gene TRBV27 combines with J gene TRBJ1-1; D call uncertain. Trimming shortened V by 3 bases and J by 5 bases, and 13 bases separated the two germline ends. CDR3 size: 14 residues. The germline CDR1 and CDR2 sequences are MNHEY and SMNVEV (reference sequence). CDR3 amino acids: CASSFSRGGTEAFF. The CDR3 DNA reads as TGTGCCAGCAGTTTCTCTCGGGGTGGAACTGAAGCTTTCTTT.

In its sample, this clonotype was seen a few times. The chain joins TRBV6-1 to TRBJ1-5; 8 nucleotides agree with TRBD1. CDR1 and CDR2 (germline): MNHNS, SASEGT. The V gene end was trimmed by 5 bases and the J gene end by 5 bases; junction bases not matched to a gene: 14. The CDR3 has 17 residues. DNA of the CDR3: TGTGCCAGCAGTCCCCGCCAGGGGGCACAAATCCATCAGCCCCAGCATTTT. The encoded protein is CASSPRQGAQIHQPQHF.

This clonotype was counted between two and nine times. The V and J genes are TRBV4-1 and TRBJ1-6; D unclear. The CDR3 is 18 residues long. V was cut by 0 bases and J by 2 bases, with 14 bases left in between. Germline CDR1 is MGHRA and CDR2 is YSYEKL. CDR3 in amino acids: CASSQEGGGLTYNSPLHF. The CDR3 DNA reads TGCGCCAGCAGCCAAGAAGGTGGCGGGTTAACCTATAATTCACCCCTCCACTTT.

The chain couples TRBV6-1 to TRBJ1-2, with D possibly TRBD1 on 6 matching bases. The V gene lost 3 bases and the J gene lost 9 bases, with 14 bases spanning the gap. This CDR3 region has 13 residues. Per the germline V gene, CDR1 is MNHNS and CDR2 is SASEGT. CDR3 DNA: TGTGCCAGCAGTGAGTCACAGGGTTCGAGCTACACCTTC. Its protein is CASSESQGSSYTF.

The CDR3 loop is CASSFSRARGGETQYF. In nucleotides, the CDR3 is TGTGCCAGCAGTTTCTCTCGGGCCCGGGGGGGAGAGACCCAGTACTTC. The chain uses TRBV2 and TRBJ2-5; 8 nucleotides align to TRBD2. Trimming removed 5 bases from V and 4 bases from J; junction bases left unmatched: 12. In germline, CDR1 is SNHLY, CDR2 FYNNEI. This CDR3 is 16 amino acids long.